The 23 T cell receptor beta chains presented below share a single source sample, sequenced in a study of monozygotic twins with cystic fibrosis. TCRdb's table, derived via immunoSEQ multiplex PCR, lists solely in-frame clones and lacks some. The table lists about 1,000 clones, approximately 93% of them singletons. The sample comprised blood. The source of these receptors is a boy aged 5-17 years with cystic fibrosis.

V gene TRBV2 combines with J gene TRBJ2-1, with D maybe TRBD2 (5 bases). The CDR3 contains 14 residues. In germline, CDR1 is SNHLY, CDR2 FYNNEI. Deletions cut 3 bases from V and 9 bases from J, with 15 bases between. The CDR3 region has the DNA TGTGCCAGCAGTGAGCCCGGGATCGGGGTTGAGCAGTTCTTC. Translating gives CASSEPGIGVEQFF.

V is TRBV5-1 and J is TRBJ2-3; D unresolved. The V gene lost 0 bases and the J gene lost 3 bases, with 5 bases spanning the gap. CDR3 size: 13 residues. CDR1 SGHRS and CDR2 YFSETQ come from the germline V gene. This CDR3 reads CASSLAVTDTQYF. The CDR3 DNA is TGCGCCAGCAGCTTGGCGGTTACAGATACGCAGTATTTT.

The V gene is TRBV19, the J gene TRBJ2-5; D is tentatively TRBD1 or TRBD2 (5 bases each). Trimming shortened V by 3 bases and J by 9 bases, and 14 bases separated the two germline ends. The CDR3 loop spans 13 amino acids. CDR1 and CDR2 from the germline V gene are LNHDA and SQIVND (reference sequence). The CDR3 DNA is TGTGCCAGTAGTATTTCCAGGGACGTTGCCCAGTACTTC. Protein product: CASSISRDVAQYF.

The genes are TRBV5-5 and TRBJ2-1, with D tentatively TRBD1 (5 bases). The V end was cut by 0 bases, the J end by 7 bases, with 17 bases between. The CDR3 runs 16 residues. Germline-derived CDR1 and CDR2 are SGHKS and YYEKEE (reference sequence). The CDR3: CASSLGGRAPPNEQFF. The CDR3 region has the DNA TGTGCCAGCAGCTTGGGGGGCCGGGCCCCCCCGAATGAGCAGTTCTTC.

The V call is TRBV19, the J call TRBJ1-1; possibly TRBD1 for D (5 bases). With 7 bases removed from V and 7 bases from J, the gap between germline ends came to 16 bases. CDR3 length equals 13 residues. Germline assignment: CDR1 LNHDA and CDR2 SQIVND (reference sequence). This CDR3 reads CASTPGGIHEAFF. CDR3 coding DNA: TGTGCCAGTACTCCCGGGGGGATCCATGAAGCTTTCTTT.

The genes are TRBV4-1 and TRBJ1-1; TRBD1 is a possible D gene (5 bases). The CDR3 length is 15 residues. V lost 0 bases and J 8 bases, leaving 16 bases between the germline ends. Germline-derived CDR1 and CDR2 are MGHRA and YSYEKL. The CDR3 sequence is CASSQEDKRGDEAFF. CDR3 bases: TGCGCCAGCAGCCAAGAAGATAAACGTGGGGACGAAGCTTTCTTT.

This clone was detected a few times. The V and J genes are TRBV28 and TRBJ2-7, with 9 nucleotides matching TRBD1. Germline V lookup: CDR1 MDHEN, CDR2 SYDVKM. The J segment lost 4 bases and the V segment lost 6 bases, leaving 10 bases of the junction unmatched. CDR3 length equals 15 residues. The CDR3 bases are TGTGCCAGCAGCTCCCCCGGGACAGGGCAGTACGAGCAGTACTTC. Translation: CASSSPGTGQYEQYF.

The chain employs TRBV6-6 and TRBJ1-3; a possible D gene is TRBD1 (6 bases). The V and J ends lost 8 bases and 2 bases respectively, with 13 bases between them. Germline assignment: CDR1 MNHNY and CDR2 SVGAGI (reference sequence). This CDR3 has 14 amino acids. For the CDR3, the DNA is TGTGCCAGCTTTGGTGCAGGGGCTGGAAACACCATATATTTT. Translating gives CASFGAGAGNTIYF.

J is TRBJ2-7 and V is TRBV18, with D unresolved. This CDR3 contains 13 residues. V lost 6 bases and J 3 bases, leaving 12 bases between the germline ends. The germline CDR1 and CDR2 sequences are KGHSH and LQKENI. The CDR3 is CASSPDRFYEQYF. The CDR3 DNA reads as TGTGCCAGCTCTCCGGACCGCTTCTACGAGCAGTACTTC.

The V and J genes are TRBV19 and TRBJ2-3, with D uncertain. Germline CDR1 LNHDA, CDR2 SQIVND (reference sequence). This CDR3 contains 12 residues. V was cut by 7 bases and J by 0 bases, with 5 bases left in between. CDR3 DNA: TGTGCCAGTACCACTAGCACAGATACGCAGTATTTT. Its protein product is CASTTSTDTQYF.

The V gene is TRBV28, the J gene TRBJ2-6, with D unresolved. This CDR3 region has 12 residues. Trimming shortened V by 6 bases and J by 0 bases, and 0 bases separated the two germline ends. Germline assignment: CDR1 MDHEN and CDR2 SYDVKM. CDR3 nucleotide sequence: TGTGCCAGCAGCTCTGGGGCCAACGTCCTGACTTTC. Translating it yields CASSSGANVLTF.

The V call is TRBV4-3, the J call TRBJ1-2; weak D call: TRBD1 (6 bases). V lost 3 bases to trimming and J lost 1 base, with 9 bases between them. In germline, CDR1 is LGHNA, CDR2 YSLEER. The CDR3 is 14 amino acids. The CDR3 is CASSQVQGNYGYTF. The CDR3 coding sequence is TGCGCCAGCAGCCAGGTACAGGGTAACTATGGCTACACCTTC.

This clone was seen once. This chain uses TRBV19 with TRBJ2-1; D unclear. Trimming shortened V by 1 base and J by 8 bases, and 24 bases separated the two germline ends. The CDR3 totals 18 residues. Per germline, CDR1 LNHDA and CDR2 SQIVND (reference sequence). DNA of the CDR3: TGTGCCAGTAGTATAGGTGCCTATATGTATCGGGCTCTATATGAGCAGTTCTTC. This sequence encodes CASSIGAYMYRALYEQFF.

The genes are TRBV29-1 and TRBJ1-2; D is undetermined. Germline values: CDR1 SQVTM, CDR2 ANQGSEA. This CDR3 has 13 amino acids. V was cut by 3 bases and J by 4 bases, with 12 bases left in between. The CDR3 region has the DNA TGCAGCGTTGACCCCGGGCAGAGCTATGGCTACACCTTC. Its translation is CSVDPGQSYGYTF. Full variable domain (outside the CDR3, taken from reference TRBV29-1 and TRBJ1-2): SAVISQKPSRDICQRGTSLTIQCQVDSQVTMMFWYRQQPGQSLTLIATANQGSEATYESGFVIDKFPISRPNLTFSTLTVSNMSPEDSSIYLCSVDPGQSYGYTFGSGTRLTVV.

The chain carries TRBV5-1 and TRBJ2-1, with 11 bases fitting TRBD2. The CDR3 consists of 14 residues. V trimming: 6 bases; J trimming: 7 bases; junction bases outside the gene matches: 6. Per the germline V gene, CDR1 is SGHRS and CDR2 is YFSETQ. The CDR3: CASIKTSGANEQFF. DNA of the CDR3: TGCGCCAGCATTAAGACTAGCGGGGCTAATGAGCAGTTCTTC. Looking up the rest from reference TRBV5-1 and TRBJ2-1 gives the full variable domain: KAGVTQTPRYLIKTRGQQVTLSCSPISGHRSVSWYQQTPGQGLQFLFEYFSETQRNKGNFPGRFSGRQFSNSRSEMNVSTLELGDSALYLCASIKTSGANEQFFGPGTRLTVL.

The V and J genes are TRBV15 and TRBJ2-5, with 9 bases lining up with TRBD2. The J call may be in error: the DNA end matches TRBJ2-7 better. From germline, CDR1 is LNHNV and CDR2 YYDKDF (reference sequence). This CDR3 is built from 15 residues. The CDR3 reads CATSIQLGLANEQYF. In DNA, the CDR3 is TGTGCCACCAGCATCCAATTGGGACTAGCAAACGAGCAGTACTTC.

This clone appeared a single time. This chain uses TRBV2 with TRBJ1-5; 8 nucleotides match TRBD1. The V and J ends lost 4 bases and 0 bases, in that order; junction bases with no gene match: 5. Germline CDR1 and CDR2: SNHLY and FYNNEI. There are 16 residues in the CDR3. CDR3 amino acids: CASSVRQGNSNQPQHF. The DNA of the CDR3 is TGTGCCAGCAGTGTAAGACAGGGGAATAGCAATCAGCCCCAGCATTTT.

The chain couples TRBV7-6 to TRBJ1-1; 9 bases match TRBD1. This CDR3 contains 15 residues. Germline CDR1 and CDR2: SGHVS and FNYEAQ. With 5 bases clipped from V and 4 bases from J, the junction kept 8 bases outside the gene matches. CDR3 amino acids: CASSPNTGGVTEAFF. The CDR3 nucleotides are TGTGCCAGCAGCCCCAATACAGGGGGCGTCACTGAAGCTTTCTTT.

V gene TRBV6-6 combines with J gene TRBJ2-1; 12 bases fit TRBD2. V was clipped by 1 base and J by 8 bases; unmatched bases: 6. CDR1 MNHNY and CDR2 SVGAGI come from the germline V gene (reference sequence). This CDR3 comprises 16 residues. CDR3: CASSYFASGGAHEQFF. CDR3 bases: TGTGCCAGCAGTTACTTTGCTAGCGGGGGGGCCCATGAGCAGTTCTTC.

The chain combines TRBV27 with TRBJ2-7, with 7 bases aligning to TRBD2. V shed 6 bases, J shed 6 bases, and the junction held 14 bases outside the gene matches. The germline V gene encodes CDR1 MNHEY and CDR2 SMNVEV (reference sequence). This CDR3 contains 15 residues. CDR3 residues: CASSLTGTIGLEQYF. For the CDR3, the DNA is TGTGCCAGCAGCCTAACCGGGACTATTGGCCTCGAGCAGTACTTC.

The genes are TRBV6-5 and TRBJ1-2; possible D gene TRBD1, 6 bases. V gave up 6 bases and J gave up 4 bases, with 15 bases separating them. Germline-derived CDR1 and CDR2 are MNHEY and SVGAGI. The CDR3 spans 14 residues. The CDR3, as DNA: TGTGCCAGCAGGGAACAGGGTTCTATCTATGGCTACACCTTC. Residues: CASREQGSIYGYTF.

The genes are TRBV11-3 and TRBJ2-1, with a weak D call TRBD1 (6 bases). The length of the CDR3 is 14 residues. The V gene's germline CDR1 is SGHNT and CDR2 YENEEA. Trimming took off 5 bases at V and 4 bases at J, with 12 bases between the two ends. The CDR3 coding sequence is TGTGCCAGCAGCCTCAGCAGGGGTTACAATGAGCAGTTCTTC. It specifies CASSLSRGYNEQFF.

This sequence joins TRBV2 and TRBJ1-1; D uncertain. This CDR3 has 14 amino acids. The germline CDR1 and CDR2 sequences are SNHLY and FYNNEI. The V gene lost 5 bases and the J gene lost 11 bases, with 21 bases spanning the gap. CDR3: CASSPTRGPLQAFF. CDR3 bases: TGTGCCAGCAGTCCCACTCGAGGGCCACTCCAGGCTTTCTTT. The full variable domain, its missing parts supplied by reference TRBV2 and TRBJ1-1, is EPEVTQTPSHQVTQMGQEVILRCVPISNHLYFYWYRQILGQKVEFLVSFYNNEISEKSEIFDDQFSVERPDGSNFTLKIRSTKLEDSAMYFCASSPTRGPLQAFFGQGTRLTVV.